This TCR beta chain was recovered during a study of cytomegalovirus exposure and HLA in healthy donors. Primers for the PCR totalled 60 Vbeta and 13 Jbeta. Authors' analysis steps: Unique TCR beta chains totaled roughly 80 million in a later count, with approximately 11 million of them shared. Clones were read by immunoSEQ multiplex PCR, and TCRdb kept only the in-frame ones, dropping some. That table supplies the V and J calls and clone size; D and trimming were determined from the DNA. The sample has about 160,000 clones, approximately 90% seen once. With regard to this clone: Antigen specificity is unknown.

Study findings and constraints: Links to common viral pathogens appeared, in a later analysis, for several of the most significant clusters. The presence/absence work took it that sequencing depth was about the same across donors. TCR beta sequences reportedly predicted most subjects' HLA-A and HLA-B alleles accurately.

This CDR3 has 15 residues. Germline V gives CDR1 ENHRY, CDR2 SYGVKD. The trim removed 3 bases at V and 2 bases at J, leaving 5 bases unmatched. The TCR sequence derives from a woman in her 30s in good health and CMV-seronegative. The material sequenced was PBMCs. The chain carries TRBV10-3 and TRBJ2-7, with 9 bases aligning to TRBD1. In nucleotides, the CDR3 is TGTGCCATCAGTGACCTGACAGGGGGGGCCTACGAGCAGTACTTC. It is translated as CAISDLTGGAYEQYF.